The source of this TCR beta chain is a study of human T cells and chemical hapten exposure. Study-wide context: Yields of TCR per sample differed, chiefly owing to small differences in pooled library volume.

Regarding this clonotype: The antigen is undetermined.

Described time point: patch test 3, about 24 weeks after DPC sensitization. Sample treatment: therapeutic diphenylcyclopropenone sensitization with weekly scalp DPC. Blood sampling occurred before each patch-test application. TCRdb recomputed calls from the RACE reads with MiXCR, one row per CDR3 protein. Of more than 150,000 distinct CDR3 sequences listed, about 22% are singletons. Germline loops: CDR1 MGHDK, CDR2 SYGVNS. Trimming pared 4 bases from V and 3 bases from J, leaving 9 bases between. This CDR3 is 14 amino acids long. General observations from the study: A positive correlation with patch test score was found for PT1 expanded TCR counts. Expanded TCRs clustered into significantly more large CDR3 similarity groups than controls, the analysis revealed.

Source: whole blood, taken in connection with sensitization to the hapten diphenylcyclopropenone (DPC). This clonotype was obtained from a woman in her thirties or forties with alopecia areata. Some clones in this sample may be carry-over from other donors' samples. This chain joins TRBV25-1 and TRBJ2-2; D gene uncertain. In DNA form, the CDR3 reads TGTGCCAGCAGTGCCCAGATGGACACCGGGGAGCTGTTTTTT. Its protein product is CASSAQMDTGELFF.